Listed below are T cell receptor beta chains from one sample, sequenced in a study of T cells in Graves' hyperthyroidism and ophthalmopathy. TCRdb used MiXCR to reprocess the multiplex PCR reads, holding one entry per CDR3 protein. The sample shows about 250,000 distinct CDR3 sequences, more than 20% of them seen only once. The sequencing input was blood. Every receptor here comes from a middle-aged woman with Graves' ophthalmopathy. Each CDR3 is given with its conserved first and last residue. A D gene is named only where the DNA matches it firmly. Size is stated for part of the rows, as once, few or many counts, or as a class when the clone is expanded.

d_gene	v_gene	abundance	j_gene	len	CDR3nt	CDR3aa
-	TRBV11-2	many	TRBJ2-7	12	TGTGCCAGCAGCACACAGGAAAGCGAGCAGTACTTC	CASSTQESEQYF
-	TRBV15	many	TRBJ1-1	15	TGTGCCACCAGCAGAGATAGGGCGGGGAACACTGAAGCTTTCTTT	CATSRDRAGNTEAFF
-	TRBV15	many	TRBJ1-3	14	TGTGCCACCAGCAGAGATTTCGGGGGAAACACCATATATTTT	CATSRDFGGNTIYF
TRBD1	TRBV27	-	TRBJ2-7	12	TGTGCCAGCAGAGACAGGGGAGGCGAGCAGTACTTC	CASRDRGGEQYF
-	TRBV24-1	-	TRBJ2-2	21	TGTGCCACCAGTGATTTAAGACAGTCCGGTTCTGGGCGTATGAACACCGGGGAGCTGTTTTTT	CATSDLRQSGSGRMNTGELFF
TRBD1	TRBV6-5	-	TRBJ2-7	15	TGTGCCAGCAGTTACGGTCAGGGGGAGTACTCCGAGCAGTACTTC	CASSYGQGEYSEQYF
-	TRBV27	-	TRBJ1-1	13	TGTGCCAGCAGTCAGCAAGGACGCACTGAAGCTTTCTTT	CASSQQGRTEAFF
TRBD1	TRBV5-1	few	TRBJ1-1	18	TGCGCCAGCAGCTTGAGGACAGGAGGGGTGGGAGGTGGCACTGAAGCTTTCTTT	CASSLRTGGVGGGTEAFF
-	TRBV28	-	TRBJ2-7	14	TGTGCCAGCAGTTTGTCCGGGACCCGCTACGAGCAGTACTTC	CASSLSGTRYEQYF
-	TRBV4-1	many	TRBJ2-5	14	TGCGCCAGCAGCCATCCCGGGACTGTGGAGACCCAGTACTTC	CASSHPGTVETQYF
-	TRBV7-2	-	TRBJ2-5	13	TGTACCAGCAGCCTAACAGGGAGGGAGACCCAGTACTTC	CTSSLTGRETQYF
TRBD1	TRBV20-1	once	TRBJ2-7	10	TGCAGTGCTACCCAGGGACAGCCGTACTTC	CSATQGQPYF
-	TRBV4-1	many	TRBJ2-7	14	TGCGCCAGCAGCCTCCAGGACACGGTCTACGAGCAGTACTTC	CASSLQDTVYEQYF
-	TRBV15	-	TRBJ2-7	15	TGTGCCACCAGCCCCGCCGGGACTGTCTCCTACGAGCAGTACTTC	CATSPAGTVSYEQYF
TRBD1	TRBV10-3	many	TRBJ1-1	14	TGTGCCATCAGTGAGTCGGACAGGGCGGCTGAAGCTTTCTTT	CAISESDRAAEAFF
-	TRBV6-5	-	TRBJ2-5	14	TGTGCCAGCAGTTTCCAGGGTATCCAAGAGACCCAGTACTTC	CASSFQGIQETQYF
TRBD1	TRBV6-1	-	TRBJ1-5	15	TGTGCCAGCAGGACGGGACAGGGGGGGGTTCAGCCCCAGCATTTT	CASRTGQGGVQPQHF
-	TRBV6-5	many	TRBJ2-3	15	TGTGCCAGCAGTTACTCCGGGGGGCTGTTAGATACGCAGTATTTT	CASSYSGGLLDTQYF
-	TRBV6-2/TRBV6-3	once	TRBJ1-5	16	TGTGCCAGCAGCTTACTCGGGACCCCTAGCAATCAGCCCCAGCATTTT	CASSLLGTPSNQPQHF
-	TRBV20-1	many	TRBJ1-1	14	TGCAGTGCTAGGCCCGGTGGGGGAGGGACTGAAGCTTTCTTT	CSARPGGGGTEAFF
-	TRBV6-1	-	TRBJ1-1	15	TGTGCCAGCAGTCGCCCCGAAGACTCGGTCGCTGAAGCTTTCTTT	CASSRPEDSVAEAFF
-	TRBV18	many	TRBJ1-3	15	TGTGCCAGCTCACCAGACAGCACAGCTGGAAACACCATATATTTT	CASSPDSTAGNTIYF
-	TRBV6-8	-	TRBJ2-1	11	TGTGCCAGCAGATCAATCAATGAGCAGTTCTTC	CASRSINEQFF
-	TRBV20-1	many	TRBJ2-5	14	TGCAGTGCTAGAGATCGTCAGGGTACCGAGACCCAGTACTTC	CSARDRQGTETQYF
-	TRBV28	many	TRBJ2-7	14	TGTGCCAGCAGTTTAGGGGTTCCCCCCTACGAGCAGTACTTC	CASSLGVPPYEQYF
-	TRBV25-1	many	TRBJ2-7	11	TGTGCCAGTCGGGCCGTGGACGAGCAGTACTTC	CASRAVDEQYF
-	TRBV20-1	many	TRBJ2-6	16	TGCAGTGCTAGGCAGGGCGGTAGCTCTGGGGCCAACGTCCTGACTTTC	CSARQGGSSGANVLTF
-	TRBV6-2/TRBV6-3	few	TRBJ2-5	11	TGTGCCAGCAGACACTTAGAGACCCAGTACTTC	CASRHLETQYF
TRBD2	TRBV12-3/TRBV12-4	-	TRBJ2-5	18	TGTGCCAGCAGTTATTCGGGACTAGCGGGCGAGTACCAAGAGACCCAGTACTTC	CASSYSGLAGEYQETQYF
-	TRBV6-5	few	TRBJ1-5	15	TGTGCCAGCAGTTCCTACACCCGAAAGGATCAGCCCCAGCATTTT	CASSSYTRKDQPQHF
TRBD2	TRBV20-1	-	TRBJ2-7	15	TGCAGTCCCTTAGGCGGGGGGGAGAGCTCCTACGAGCAGTACTTC	CSPLGGGESSYEQYF
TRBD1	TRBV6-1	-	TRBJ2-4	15	TGTGCCAGCATGGGACAGGAGCTAGCCAAAAACATTCAGTACTTC	CASMGQELAKNIQYF
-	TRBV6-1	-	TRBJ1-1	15	TGTGCCAGCAGTCGGTACCTAGGGGCGAACACTGAAGCTTTCTTT	CASSRYLGANTEAFF
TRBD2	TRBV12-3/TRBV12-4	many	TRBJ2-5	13	TGTGCCAGCAGTTTACTAGCGGAAGAGACCCAGTACTTC	CASSLLAEETQYF
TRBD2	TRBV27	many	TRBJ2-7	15	TGTGCCAGCACCCCCTCTCCGGGAGGGCCCGACGAGCAGTACTTC	CASTPSPGGPDEQYF